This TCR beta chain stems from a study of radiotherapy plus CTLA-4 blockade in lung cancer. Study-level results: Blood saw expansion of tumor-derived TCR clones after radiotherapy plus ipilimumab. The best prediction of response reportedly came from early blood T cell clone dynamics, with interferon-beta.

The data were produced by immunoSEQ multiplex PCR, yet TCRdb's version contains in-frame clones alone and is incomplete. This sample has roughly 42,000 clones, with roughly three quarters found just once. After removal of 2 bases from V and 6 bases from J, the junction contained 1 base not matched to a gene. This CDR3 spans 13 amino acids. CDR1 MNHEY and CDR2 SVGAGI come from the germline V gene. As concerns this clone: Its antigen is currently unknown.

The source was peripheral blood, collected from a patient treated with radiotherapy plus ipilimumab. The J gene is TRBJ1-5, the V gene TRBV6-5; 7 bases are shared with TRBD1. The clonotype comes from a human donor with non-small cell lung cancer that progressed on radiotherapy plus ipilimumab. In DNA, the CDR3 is TGTGCCAGCAGTTACGGGACAGCTCAGCCCCAGCATTTT. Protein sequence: CASSYGTAQPQHF.